These 5 T cell receptor beta chains were all obtained from the same sample, sequenced in a study of blood T cell repertoires in COVID-19. The method was immunoSEQ multiplex PCR; TCRdb's version includes in-frame clones alone and lacks a portion of them. The profile shows 250,000 or so clones, approximately 90% of them singletons. Material: PBMCs or T cells enriched from blood (not recorded which). The receptors were gathered from a man aged 50 to 60 who had been exposed to COVID-19.

The chain links TRBV10-3 to TRBJ2-5; weak D call: TRBD2 (5 bases). Trimming removed 2 bases at V and 4 bases at J, with 5 bases between. The CDR3 length is 12 residues. CDR1 ENHRY and CDR2 SYGVKD come from the germline V gene. The CDR3 DNA reads as TGTGCCATCAGTGAGGGAGGAGAGACCCAGTACTTC. Translating it yields CAISEGGETQYF.

The chain uses TRBV5-1 and TRBJ2-6, with TRBD1 matching 7 bases. CDR1 and CDR2 (germline): SGHRS, YFSETQ. Trimming removed 5 bases from V and 1 base from J; junction bases left unmatched: 6. The CDR3 extends over 16 amino acids. The CDR3 sequence is CASSSTQGSGANVLTF. DNA of the CDR3: TGCGCCAGCAGTTCAACACAGGGGTCTGGGGCCAACGTCCTGACTTTC.

This rearrangement joins TRBV19 to TRBJ1-4, with 8 bases that match TRBD1. Unmatched junction bases numbered 4, after V lost 1 base and J lost 6 bases. This CDR3 has 15 residues. Per the germline V gene, CDR1 is LNHDA and CDR2 is SQIVND (reference sequence). As DNA, the CDR3 is TGTGCCAGTAGTATAGGTCAGGGGGCGGATGAAAAACTGTTTTTT. Translated: CASSIGQGADEKLFF.

V usage is TRBV9 and J usage is TRBJ1-3, with D uncertain. Germline CDR1 reads SGDLS; CDR2 reads YYNGEE. This CDR3 spans 15 amino acids. V lost 0 bases to trimming and J lost 0 bases, with 7 bases between them. CDR3 sequence: CASSVVAGSGNTIYF. Written as DNA, the CDR3 is TGTGCCAGCAGCGTAGTGGCAGGCTCTGGAAACACCATATATTTT. The variable domain in full, with the rest retrieved from reference TRBV9 and TRBJ1-3, is DSGVTQTPKHLITATGQRVTLRCSPRSGDLSVYWYQQSLDQGLQFLIQYYNGEERAKGNILERFSAQQFPDLHSELNLSSLELGDSALYFCASSVVAGSGNTIYFGEGSWLTVV.

This sequence joins TRBV2 and TRBJ1-2; 8 bases map to TRBD1. CDR3 length equals 14 residues. Germline V gene sequence: CDR1 SNHLY, CDR2 FYNNEI. The V gene end was trimmed by 4 bases and the J gene end by 5 bases; junction bases not matched to a gene: 6. CDR3 bases: TGTGCCAGCAGTGGGCTTAGACAGGGGTATGGCTACACCTTC. It is translated as CASSGLRQGYGYTF.